These T cell receptor beta chains were read from a single sample in a study of T cell changes during pregnancy in multiple sclerosis. TCRdb's copy holds only in-frame clones and misses some; the assay was immunoSEQ multiplex PCR. The sample records under 70,000 clones, 85% to 95% being singletons. The sequenced sample was peripheral blood, obtained in the third trimester of pregnancy. The receptors derive from a female donor in good health, enrolled as a control in a pregnancy study. CDR3s include the opening cysteine and the closing phenylalanine or tryptophan. The D gene is left open where the match is weak. Rows may omit the clone size; those that give it use once, few, many or a size class.

>NA|TRBJ2-7|TRBV11-3|TRBD1
TGTGCCAGCAGCTTAGACTCGGGACAGGGAACCTACGAGCAGTACTTC
CASSLDSGQGTYEQYF
>NA|TRBJ2-7|TRBV7-8|NA
TGTGCCAGCAGCTTTGAGTCCTACGAGCAGTACTTC
CASSFESYEQYF
>NA|TRBJ1-4|TRBV18|NA
TGTGCCAGCTCACCAACCTCAGCAACTAATGAAAAACTGTTTTTT
CASSPTSATNEKLFF
>NA|TRBJ1-2|TRBV5-1|NA
TGCGCCAGCAGCTTTGGGGGGGCGGATGGCTACACCTTC
CASSFGGADGYTF
>once|TRBJ1-2|TRBV6-5|NA
TGTGCCAGCAGTTACTCGCCAGGTTCTAACTATGGCTACACCTTC
CASSYSPGSNYGYTF
>NA|TRBJ2-2|TRBV7-7|TRBD2
TGTGCTAGCAGCGCAGCGGGAGGAGATACCGGGGAGCTGTTTTTT
CASSAAGGDTGELFF
>NA|TRBJ2-1|TRBV7-9|NA
TGTGCCAGCAGTGTAACAGGATCCTTAACCAATGAGCAGTTCTTC
CASSVTGSLTNEQFF
>NA|TRBJ2-3|TRBV2|NA
TGTGCCAGCACAAAGGCGTACACAGGGTCCACAGATACGCAGTATTTT
CASTKAYTGSTDTQYF
>NA|TRBJ1-1|TRBV9|NA
TGTGCCAGCAGTCCCTCGCCAGGGTTGAACACTGAAGCTTTCTTT
CASSPSPGLNTEAFF
>NA|TRBJ2-5|TRBV28|TRBD2
TGTGCCAGCAGACACAACTGTCGGGAGGGCCCCCCTGGGTGTGCCCAGTACTTC
CASRHNCREGPPGCAQYF
>NA|TRBJ2-1|TRBV7-3|TRBD2
TGTGCCAGCAGCTTAAATCCAGCTAGCGGGAGGAATGAGCAGTTCTTC
CASSLNPASGRNEQFF
>once|TRBJ1-4|TRBV4-3|TRBD1
TGCGCCAGCAGCCAAGATGCGGCAGGGGGGCGAAATGAAAAACTGTTTTTT
CASSQDAAGGRNEKLFF
>NA|TRBJ2-2|TRBV5-6|TRBD1
TGTGCCAGCAGCTTGGAATGGGGACAGCGGAACACCGGGGAGCTGTTTTTT
CASSLEWGQRNTGELFF
>NA|TRBJ2-1|TRBV19|TRBD1
TGTGCCAGTAGAAAGTCGCGGACAGGGTTTACATTTGAGCAGTTCTTC
CASRKSRTGFTFEQFF
>NA|TRBJ1-1|TRBV28|NA
TGTGCCAGCAGCCACGGGATTGAGGACACTGAAGCTTTCTTT
CASSHGIEDTEAFF
>NA|TRBJ1-2|TRBV28|NA
TGTGCCAGCAGTTTGGAGGGCAGCTATGGCTACACCTTC
CASSLEGSYGYTF
>NA|TRBJ1-2|TRBV5-1|TRBD1
TGCGCCAGCAGGACAGGGGAATCAAACTATGGCTACACCTTC
CASRTGESNYGYTF
>NA|TRBJ2-3|TRBV7-9|TRBD1
TGTGCCAGCAGCCCCGGACAGGGTAGCACAGATACGCAGTATTTT
CASSPGQGSTDTQYF
>NA|TRBJ2-1|TRBV21-1|NA
TGTGCCAGCAACTCTAGCGGGGCTCGGGATGAGCAGTTCTTC
CASNSSGARDEQFF
>NA|TRBJ1-5|TRBV28|NA
TGTGCCAGCACCCTAGTTTCAGACAGTCGGCCCCAGCATTTT
CASTLVSDSRPQHF
>NA|TRBJ2-7|TRBV4-1|TRBD2
TGCGCCAGCAGCCAAGCGTTGACTAGCGGATTCTCCTACGAGCAGTACTTC
CASSQALTSGFSYEQYF
>NA|TRBJ1-1|TRBV18|TRBD1
TGTGCCAGCTCACCACGGACAGGAGGGATGAACACTGAAGCTTTCTTT
CASSPRTGGMNTEAFF
>NA|TRBJ1-3|TRBV11-2|NA
TGTGCCAGCAGCCAGTTCTTCTCTGGAAACACCATATATTTT
CASSQFFSGNTIYF
>NA|TRBJ2-5|TRBV29-1|NA
TGCAGCGTCGAACTAGCCCAAGAGACCCAGTACTTC
CSVELAQETQYF
>once|TRBJ2-1|TRBV19|NA
TGTGCCAGTAGTATAAGTTACAACCTTTACAATGAGCAGTTCTTC
CASSISYNLYNEQFF
>NA|TRBJ2-7|TRBV4-3|TRBD2
TGCGCCAGCAGCCAAGATCAAAGCGGGAGGTACGAGCAGTACTTC
CASSQDQSGRYEQYF
>NA|TRBJ1-1|TRBV30|TRBD1
TGTGCCTGCTTACAGGGGGCAGGGGTCGAAGCTTTCTTT
CACLQGAGVEAFF
>few|TRBJ1-5|TRBV30|NA
TGTGCCTGGACAGAAGGGGCGAACAATCAGCCCCAGCATTTT
CAWTEGANNQPQHF
>NA|TRBJ1-1|TRBV7-6|NA
TGTGCCAGCAGCTTGAGCGGAAACACTGAAGCTTTCTTT
CASSLSGNTEAFF
>NA|TRBJ2-3|TRBV27|TRBD2
TGTGCCAGCATCATCCGGGAGGGCCTAGGCACAGATACGCAGTATTTT
CASIIREGLGTDTQYF
>NA|TRBJ2-1|TRBV5-8|NA
TGTGCCAGCACCAAACCCGGGATCAAAGGTTGGAGTTCCGATGAGCAGTTCTTC
CASTKPGIKGWSSDEQFF
>NA|TRBJ2-7|TRBV28|TRBD2
TGTGCCAGCAGCCCCCGCGGGCGGGAGTTCCGGGGCCGCTGGGAGCAGTACTTC
CASSPRGREFRGRWEQYF
>NA|TRBJ2-1|TRBV11-2|NA
TGTGCCAGCAGCCCCCGCAGTTCAGACAATGAGCAGTTCTTC
CASSPRSSDNEQFF
>NA|TRBJ2-2|TRBV2|TRBD2
TGTGCCAGCAGACCCGGACTAGCCCCCGGGGAGCTGTTTTTT
CASRPGLAPGELFF
>NA|TRBJ2-3|TRBV19|TRBD1
TGTGCCAGTGGACAGGGATTACGCACAGATACGCAGTATTTT
CASGQGLRTDTQYF
>NA|TRBJ2-1|TRBV9|TRBD2
TGTGCCAGCAGCGGACTGGGACTAGAATCCAATGAGCAGTTCTTC
CASSGLGLESNEQFF
>NA|TRBJ2-7|TRBV19|NA
TGTGCCAGTAGTATAACCCAGGGCGCTCAGTACGAGCAGTACTTC
CASSITQGAQYEQYF
>NA|TRBJ1-1|TRBV5-1|TRBD1
TGCGCCAGCAGCACCGACAGGGGGAACACTGAAGCTTTCTTT
CASSTDRGNTEAFF
>NA|TRBJ1-5|TRBV7-2|TRBD1
TGTGCCAGCAGCGCGGGACAGGGGGTTCAGCCCCAGCATTTT
CASSAGQGVQPQHF
>few|TRBJ2-7|TRBV5-4|NA
TGTGCCAGCAGCGACCAGGAGGCAGGAGGAGGCGAGCAGTACTTC
CASSDQEAGGGEQYF
>NA|TRBJ2-7|TRBV6-1|TRBD1
TGTGCCAGCAGTGCCGGGACAGGAAGACGATTAGGGTACGAGCAGTACTTC
CASSAGTGRRLGYEQYF
>NA|TRBJ2-7|TRBV7-2|TRBD2
TGTGCCAGCAGCTCCCCGGGACTAGCGGGGCCCGCACCCTACGAGCAGTACTTC
CASSSPGLAGPAPYEQYF
>NA|TRBJ2-6|TRBV7-9|NA
TGTGCCAGCAGCGCGATCCCCTCCACTCGCTCTGGGGCCAACGTCCTGACTTTC
CASSAIPSTRSGANVLTF
>NA|TRBJ2-1|TRBV29-1|TRBD2
TGCAGCGTGGATCGGGGTAGCGGGGGTGCCTACAATGAGCAGTTCTTC
CSVDRGSGGAYNEQFF
>NA|TRBJ2-7|TRBV25-1|TRBD2
TGTGCCAGCAGTCCGCGGGGGTTCTCCTACGAGCAGTACTTC
CASSPRGFSYEQYF
>NA|TRBJ1-4|TRBV18|NA
TGTGCCAGCTCACCCCTCGGGGGGCCGATTAATGAAAAACTGTTTTTT
CASSPLGGPINEKLFF
>NA|TRBJ2-5|TRBV6-6|TRBD1
TGTGCCAGCAGTTACTGGACAGGGGGCGGGGGGACCCAGTACTTC
CASSYWTGGGGTQYF
>NA|TRBJ2-3|TRBV29-1|TRBD2
TGCACCGCATTTCTAGCGGGGGTCTCAGATACGCAGTATTTT
CTAFLAGVSDTQYF
>NA|TRBJ2-3|TRBV10-1|NA
TGCGCCAGCAGTGGGACGGGGACATCCAGGGATACGCAGTATTTT
CASSGTGTSRDTQYF
>NA|TRBJ2-2|TRBV9|TRBD2
TGTGCCAGCAGAGCTGGACTAGCGGGAGGCGGCGGGGAGCTGTTTTTT
CASRAGLAGGGGELFF
>NA|TRBJ1-1|TRBV2|TRBD1
TGTGCCAGCGAGGTAGCAGGGGGACACACTGAAGCTTTCTTT
CASEVAGGHTEAFF
>NA|TRBJ2-7|TRBV7-2|TRBD2
TGTGCCAGCAGCTTAGGCGGGAGGAAGTCCTACGAGCAGTACTTC
CASSLGGRKSYEQYF
>NA|TRBJ2-1|TRBV6-5|TRBD2
TGTGCCACCGGGAGGGGGAACTACAATGAGCAGTTCTTC
CATGRGNYNEQFF
>NA|TRBJ2-7|TRBV5-1|NA
TGCGCCAGCCGCCCCGTGGAGGGTGGGGGCTACGAGCAGTACTTC
CASRPVEGGGYEQYF
>NA|TRBJ2-1|TRBV4-1|NA
TGCGCCAGCAGCCAGTCGGGACACCCCTTCTACAATGAGCAGTTCTTC
CASSQSGHPFYNEQFF